This passage covers 13 T cell receptor beta chains from one sample sequenced in a study of identical twins. TCRdb re-derived calls from the 5' RACE reads in MiXCR, one entry per CDR3 protein. The sample has approximately 280,000 distinct CDR3 sequences; under 9% are singletons. These data were also filed under a second study, of yellow fever vaccine responses in identical twins.

Input material: memory (CD45RO+) T cells sorted from blood. These receptors came from a woman under 30 in good health.

The rearrangement joins TRBV5-1 to TRBJ2-2; tentatively, D is TRBD2 (5 bases). With 5 bases removed from V and 4 bases from J, the gap between germline ends came to 12 bases. CDR1 is SGHRS, CDR2 YFSETQ, per germline. The CDR3 length is 14 residues. The DNA for the CDR3 is TGCGCCAGCAGAGGAGGATGGGGCACCGGGGAGCTGTTTTTT. Translated, it gives CASRGGWGTGELFF.

This sequence joins TRBV24-1 and TRBJ1-2, with a tentative D call TRBD1 (6 bases). Per the germline V gene, CDR1 is KGHDR and CDR2 is SFDVKD. CDR3 length: 14 residues. V shed 6 bases and J shed 8 bases, with 18 bases lying between them. CDR3 bases: TGTGCCACCAGTACCGGGACAATACTCCAGGGCTACACCTTC. Translating gives CATSTGTILQGYTF.

A few counts support this clonotype. This chain uses TRBV19 with TRBJ2-2; D gene uncertain. Trimming removed 6 bases from V and 6 bases from J, with 11 bases in between. Germline CDR1 LNHDA, CDR2 SQIVND (reference sequence). The CDR3 totals 13 residues. The CDR3 here is CASSVMSPGELFF. The CDR3 bases are TGTGCCAGTAGCGTGATGTCTCCCGGGGAGCTGTTTTTT.

This chain links TRBV2 with TRBJ2-7; 12 bases map to TRBD2. The length of the CDR3 is 16 residues. With V trimmed by 6 bases and J by 0 bases, 6 bases remained unmatched. From germline, CDR1 is SNHLY and CDR2 FYNNEI. This CDR3 reads CASRSASGRDSYEQYF. CDR3 DNA: TGTGCCAGCAGATCAGCTAGCGGGAGGGACTCCTACGAGCAGTACTTC.

The table lists this clonotype with a few counts. The rearrangement joins TRBV11-3 to TRBJ2-7, with D possibly being TRBD1 or TRBD2 (5 bases each). The V end lost 0 bases, the J end lost 3 bases, and 9 bases lay between the germline ends. The CDR3 is 14 residues long. Germline V gene sequence: CDR1 SGHNT, CDR2 YENEEA. The CDR3 spells CASSLEPGSYEQYF. In DNA, the CDR3 is TGTGCCAGCAGCTTAGAACCAGGGAGCTACGAGCAGTACTTC. Supplemented by reference TRBV11-3 and TRBJ2-7, the full variable domain reads EAGVVQSPRYKIIEKKQPVAFWCNPISGHNTLYWYLQNLGQGPELLIRYENEEAVDDSQLPKDRFSAERLKGVDSTLKIQPAELGDSAVYLCASSLEPGSYEQYFGPGTRLTVT.

There are many counts of this clonotype. The chain combines TRBV27 with TRBJ2-4, with D unresolved. The germline V gene encodes CDR1 MNHEY and CDR2 SMNVEV (reference sequence). V was trimmed by 4 bases and J by 5 bases, leaving 6 bases between them. The CDR3 runs 12 residues. The CDR3 sequence is CASSWPQNIQYF. The CDR3 DNA reads TGTGCCAGCAGTTGGCCCCAAAACATTCAGTACTTC.

This clonotype was detected many times. The chain carries TRBV5-1 and TRBJ2-2, with D uncertain. The V gene's germline CDR1 is SGHRS and CDR2 YFSETQ. The CDR3 has 16 residues. V dropped 2 bases and J dropped 5 bases, with 16 bases sitting between them. The CDR3 reads CASSFGIPLGTGELFF. DNA of the CDR3: TGCGCCAGCAGCTTTGGTATTCCATTGGGGACCGGGGAGCTGTTTTTT.

In DNA form, the CDR3 reads TGTGCCAACCGGACGGGAGAGCTTCAGCCCCAGCATTTT. Its translation: CANRTGELQPQHF. This chain joins TRBV10-3 and TRBJ1-5, with unresolved D. The CDR3 sequence is 13 residues long. V lost 10 bases, J lost 6 bases, and 16 bases lay in between. CDR1 is ENHRY, CDR2 SYGVKD, per germline.

This clonotype has a handful of counts. This chain connects TRBV28 to TRBJ2-4, with D perhaps TRBD2 (5 bases). Trimming shortened V by 5 bases and J by 0 bases, and 11 bases separated the two germline ends. This CDR3 comprises 15 residues. CDR1 and CDR2 (germline): MDHEN, SYDVKM. CDR3 sequence (DNA): TGTGCCAGCAGTCCGAGGGATGCAGCCAAAAACATTCAGTACTTC. Translated: CASSPRDAAKNIQYF.

This clonotype has at least ten counts. This sequence joins TRBV3-1 and TRBJ2-1; TRBD1 is a possible D gene (6 bases). This CDR3 has 11 amino acids. Trimming cost V 3 bases and J 16 bases, with 13 bases left between them. In germline, CDR1 is LGHDT, CDR2 YNNKEL (reference sequence). In DNA form, the CDR3 reads TGTGCCAGCAGCCACGGCAGGGGCTGCTTCTTC. It encodes CASSHGRGCFF.

The CDR3 DNA sequence: TGCAGCGTTGAAGGTAGCGGGAGTTACGAGCAGTACTTC. Translation: CSVEGSGSYEQYF. This sequence joins TRBV29-1 and TRBJ2-7, with 9 bases identical to TRBD2. Trimming removed 1 base from V and 4 bases from J; junction bases left unmatched: 2. This CDR3 has 13 amino acids. Germline V gene data show CDR1 as SQVTM and CDR2 as ANQGSEA.

This clonotype was seen ten or more times. V and J are TRBV3-1 and TRBJ2-1; 9 bases align to TRBD2. The CDR3 is 16 residues long. CDR1 and CDR2 (germline): LGHDT, YNNKEL (reference sequence). Trimming cost V 4 bases and J 6 bases; bases outside gene matches: 10. The CDR3 DNA is TGTGCCAGCAGCCCCCGAGGTAGCGGGGGTTCCAATGAGCAGTTCTTC. This codes for CASSPRGSGGSNEQFF.

This clonotype has ten or more counts. The chain joins TRBV7-8 to TRBJ2-3; no clear D. CDR1 and CDR2 (germline): SGHVS, FQNEAQ. Trimming took off 2 bases at V and 4 bases at J, with 10 bases between the two ends. This CDR3 is 14 amino acids long. DNA for the CDR3: TGTGCCAGCAGCTTAACTCCTAGTTCAGATACGCAGTATTTT. Translating gives CASSLTPSSDTQYF.